This TCR beta chain is from a study of T cell repertoires in cytomegalovirus infection. On the study more broadly: An indication of both CMV infection and matching HLA type came from public TCR beta signatures. Broader study findings: HLA-C-restricted CMV-specific TCR beta clonotypes were dominant in the ex vivo response. Carriers of CMV and the relevant HLA type were discriminated by public TCR beta frequency.

TCRdb reprocessed the reads with MiXCR, giving one entry per CDR3 protein. This table has about 160,000 distinct CDR3 sequences, roughly 22% appearing once. Note on this clonotype: Its cognate antigen is unknown.

The specimen comprised CD8+ T cells from cultured PBMCs, sampled from culture after CMV antigen stimulation. This receptor was obtained from a human donor in good health (CMV status not recorded). Some clones in this sample may be carry-over from other donors' samples.

This chain's CDR3 is CASSSDSYTEAFF. The CDR3 DNA reads TGTGCCAGCAGCTCAGACAGTTACACTGAAGCTTTCTTT. This chain uses TRBV7-8 with TRBJ1-1; possible D gene TRBD1, 5 bases. The V gene's germline CDR1 is SGHVS and CDR2 FQNEAQ. The V and J ends lost 4 bases and 3 bases respectively, with 9 bases between them. This CDR3 contains 13 residues.